This T cell receptor beta chain was sequenced in a study of persistence of HIV-infected CD4 T cells. CDR1 and CDR2 (germline): SNHLY, FYNNEI. The CDR3 loop spans 14 amino acids. The J segment lost 5 bases and the V segment lost 4 bases, leaving 3 bases of the junction unmatched. Sequencing used immunoSEQ version 4 in survey mode. TCRdb's copy holds only in-frame clones and misses some; the assay was immunoSEQ multiplex PCR. The data hold 25,000 to 35,000 clones, with roughly 71% observed a single time. An overlapping HIV-1 Gag peptide pool stimulated these cells at approximately 0.91 ug/peptide/mL. Sorting selected CD4+ T cells upregulating both CD40 ligand and CD69. Donors had CD4+ T cell counts above 400 cells/uL and were CMV-seropositive. CD8+ T cells were removed from PBMCs prior to stimulation. CD8-depleted PBMCs were stimulated less than 20 hours with anti-CD28/CD49d costimulation, CD40-blocking antibody and enfuvirtide.

As regards this clone: Antigen specificity is unknown.

The chain has TRBV2 and TRBJ2-7, with TRBD1 matching over 12 bases. The sequence derives from an adult man with HIV who was CMV-seropositive. The starting material was CD4+ T cells sorted from PBMCs after 18-hour stimulation, obtained from a patient who received antiretroviral therapy. The CDR3 DNA reads TGTGCCAGCAGTGCGGGACAGGGGGCTAACGAGCAGTACTTC. Its protein is CASSAGQGANEQYF.